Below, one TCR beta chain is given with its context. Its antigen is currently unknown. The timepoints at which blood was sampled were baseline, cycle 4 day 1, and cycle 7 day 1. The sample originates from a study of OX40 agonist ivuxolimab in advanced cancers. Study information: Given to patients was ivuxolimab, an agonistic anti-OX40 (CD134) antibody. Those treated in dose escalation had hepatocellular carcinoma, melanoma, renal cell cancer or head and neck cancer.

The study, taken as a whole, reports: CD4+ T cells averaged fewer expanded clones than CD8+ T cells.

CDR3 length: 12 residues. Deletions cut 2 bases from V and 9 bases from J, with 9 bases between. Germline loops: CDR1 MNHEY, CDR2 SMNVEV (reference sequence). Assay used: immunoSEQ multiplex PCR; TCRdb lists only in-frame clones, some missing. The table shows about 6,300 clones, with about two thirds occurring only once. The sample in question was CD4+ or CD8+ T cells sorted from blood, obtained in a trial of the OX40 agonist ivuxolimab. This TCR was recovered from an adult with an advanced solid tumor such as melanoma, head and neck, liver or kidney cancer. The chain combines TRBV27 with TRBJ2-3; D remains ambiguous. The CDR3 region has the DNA TGTGCCAGCAGTTTAGAAGGTGGGACGCAGTATTTT. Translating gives CASSLEGGTQYF.